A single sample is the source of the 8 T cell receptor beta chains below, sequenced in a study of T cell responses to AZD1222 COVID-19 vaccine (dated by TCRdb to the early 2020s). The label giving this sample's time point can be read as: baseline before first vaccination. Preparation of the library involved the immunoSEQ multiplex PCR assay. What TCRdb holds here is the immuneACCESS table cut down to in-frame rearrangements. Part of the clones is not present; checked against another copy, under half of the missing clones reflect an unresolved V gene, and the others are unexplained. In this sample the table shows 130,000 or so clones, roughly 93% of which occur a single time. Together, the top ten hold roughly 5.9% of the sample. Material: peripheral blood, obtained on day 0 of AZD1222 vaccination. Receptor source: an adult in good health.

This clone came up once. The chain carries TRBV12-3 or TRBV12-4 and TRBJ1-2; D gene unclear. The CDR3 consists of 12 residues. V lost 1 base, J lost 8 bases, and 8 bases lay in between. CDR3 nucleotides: TGTGCCAGCAGTTTAGGTGCCGCCGGCTACACCTTC. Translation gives CASSLGAAGYTF.

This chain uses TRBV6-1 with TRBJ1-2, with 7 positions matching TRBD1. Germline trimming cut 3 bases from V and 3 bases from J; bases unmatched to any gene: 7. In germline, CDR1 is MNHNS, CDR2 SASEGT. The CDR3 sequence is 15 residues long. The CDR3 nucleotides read TGTGCCAGCAGTGATCACAGGGGTTTAGACTATGGCTACACCTTC. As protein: CASSDHRGLDYGYTF.

The CDR3 reads CASSLHGGDTGELFF. CDR3 nucleotide sequence: TGTGCCAGCAGCTTGCACGGGGGAGACACCGGGGAGCTGTTTTTT. V and J are TRBV5-4 and TRBJ2-2, with a possible D match to TRBD2 (6 bases). Trimming took off 1 base at V and 3 bases at J, with 10 bases between the two ends. Germline V CDR1 and CDR2: SGHNT, YYREEE (reference sequence). This CDR3 is 15 amino acids long.

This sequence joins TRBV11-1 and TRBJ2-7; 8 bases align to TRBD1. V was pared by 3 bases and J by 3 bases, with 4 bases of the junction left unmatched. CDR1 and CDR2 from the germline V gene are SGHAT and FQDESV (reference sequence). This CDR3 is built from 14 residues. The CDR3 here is CASSLGTGFYEQYF. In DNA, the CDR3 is TGTGCCAGCAGCTTGGGGACAGGATTCTACGAGCAGTACTTC.

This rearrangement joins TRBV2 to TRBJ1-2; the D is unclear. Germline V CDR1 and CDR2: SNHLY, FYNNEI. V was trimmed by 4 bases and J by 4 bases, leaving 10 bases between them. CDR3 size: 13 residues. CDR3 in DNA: TGTGCCAGCAGTGTGGGCAGCCGCTATGGCTACACCTTC. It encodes CASSVGSRYGYTF. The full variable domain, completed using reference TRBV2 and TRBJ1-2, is EPEVTQTPSHQVTQMGQEVILRCVPISNHLYFYWYRQILGQKVEFLVSFYNNEISEKSEIFDDQFSVERPDGSNFTLKIRSTKLEDSAMYFCASSVGSRYGYTFGSGTRLTVV.

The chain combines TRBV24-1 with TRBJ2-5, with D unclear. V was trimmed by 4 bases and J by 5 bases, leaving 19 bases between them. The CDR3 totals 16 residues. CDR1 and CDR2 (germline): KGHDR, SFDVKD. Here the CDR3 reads CATSDPLTVGWETQYF. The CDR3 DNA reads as TGTGCCACCAGTGACCCCCTGACCGTGGGTTGGGAGACCCAGTACTTC.

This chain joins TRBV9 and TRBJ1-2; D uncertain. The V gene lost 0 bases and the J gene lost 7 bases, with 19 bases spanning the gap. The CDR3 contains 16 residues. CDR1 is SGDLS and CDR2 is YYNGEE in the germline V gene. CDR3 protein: CASSVAETELLAGYTF. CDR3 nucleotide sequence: TGTGCCAGCAGCGTAGCAGAGACCGAGTTGCTGGCTGGCTACACCTTC.

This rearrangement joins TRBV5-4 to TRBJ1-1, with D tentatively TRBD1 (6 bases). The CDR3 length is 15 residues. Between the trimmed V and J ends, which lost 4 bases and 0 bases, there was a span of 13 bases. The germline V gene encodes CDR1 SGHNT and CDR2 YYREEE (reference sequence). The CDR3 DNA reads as TGTGCCAGCAGCCTAATTAAGGGGGTGAACACTGAAGCTTTCTTT. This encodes CASSLIKGVNTEAFF.